The 26 T cell receptor beta chains below were found in one sample sequenced in a study of blood T cell repertoires in COVID-19. This table comes from immunoSEQ multiplex PCR, and its TCRdb copy is limited to in-frame clones, with some not included. Of approximately 350,000 clones in the sample, over 75% are singletons; the top ten hold just under 3%. The source material was PBMCs or T cells enriched from blood (not recorded which). The origin of the receptors is a woman aged 30 to 39 who had recovered from COVID-19.

The chain links TRBV27 to TRBJ2-3; D unresolved. V shed 1 base and J shed 2 bases, with 16 bases lying between them. Per germline, CDR1 MNHEY and CDR2 SMNVEV (reference sequence). There are 17 residues in the CDR3. The DNA of the CDR3 is TGTGCCAGCAGTTTATTTTCCGGCGCGGAAACCACAGATACGCAGTATTTT. Its protein is CASSLFSGAETTDTQYF.

The chain has TRBV19 and TRBJ2-7, with a possible D match to TRBD2 (6 bases). Germline V CDR1 and CDR2: LNHDA, SQIVND (reference sequence). This CDR3 comprises 13 residues. Trimming pared 5 bases from V and 3 bases from J, leaving 11 bases between. The CDR3 DNA is TGTGCCAGTAGTGGAGGGCCCTTCTACGAGCAGTACTTC. Translating it yields CASSGGPFYEQYF.

The chain joins TRBV5-1 to TRBJ2-6; a possible D gene is TRBD2 (5 bases). Deletions cut 1 base from V and 1 base from J, with 9 bases between. The CDR3 sequence is 16 residues long. CDR1 is SGHRS, CDR2 YFSETQ, per germline. CDR3 sequence: CASSLSRESGANVLTF. The CDR3 nucleotides are TGCGCCAGCAGCTTGAGCCGGGAATCTGGGGCCAACGTCCTGACTTTC.

The J gene is TRBJ2-7, the V gene TRBV7-9; 15 bases map to TRBD2. CDR1 is SEHNR and CDR2 is FQNEAQ in the germline V gene (reference sequence). V lost 4 bases to trimming and J lost 2 bases; unmatched junction nucleotides: 3. CDR3 length equals 16 residues. CDR3 nucleotides: TGTGCCAGCAGCTCCGGGACTAGCGGGGGGACCTACGAGCAGTACTTC. Translation gives CASSSGTSGGTYEQYF.

The chain has TRBV5-1 and TRBJ1-1, with a tentative D call TRBD1 (6 bases). CDR1 and CDR2 (germline): SGHRS, YFSETQ. This CDR3 has 14 amino acids. The V gene lost 2 bases and the J gene lost 4 bases, with 12 bases spanning the gap. The CDR3 protein is CASSFTRGTTEAFF. CDR3 DNA: TGCGCCAGCAGCTTTACCAGGGGAACCACTGAAGCTTTCTTT.

This rearrangement joins TRBV4-2 to TRBJ2-1; D gene uncertain. Germline V gene sequence: CDR1 LGHNA, CDR2 YNFKEQ. The CDR3 spans 14 residues. V lost 0 bases to trimming and J lost 8 bases, with 11 bases between them. CDR3 loop: CASSQDPLTDEQFF. Written as DNA, the CDR3 is TGTGCCAGCAGCCAAGATCCTCTTACGGATGAGCAGTTCTTC.

The V and J genes are TRBV4-1 and TRBJ1-1; 8 nucleotides agree with TRBD1. Per germline, CDR1 MGHRA and CDR2 YSYEKL. The CDR3 has 15 residues. V shed 4 bases, J shed 6 bases, and the junction held 10 bases outside the gene matches. This CDR3 is CASSRPDREVAEAFF. Here the CDR3 DNA reads TGCGCCAGCAGCCGGCCGGACAGGGAGGTGGCTGAAGCTTTCTTT.

V gene TRBV5-1 combines with J gene TRBJ2-5; D is perhaps TRBD1 (6 bases). The CDR3 is 16 amino acids. Between the trimmed V and J ends, which lost 0 bases and 0 bases, there was a span of 12 bases. The germline V gene encodes CDR1 SGHRS and CDR2 YFSETQ. The CDR3 loop is CASSLGRTANQETQYF. The CDR3 DNA sequence: TGCGCCAGCAGCTTGGGGAGGACAGCCAACCAAGAGACCCAGTACTTC. The whole variable domain, remainder taken from reference TRBV5-1 and TRBJ2-5, is KAGVTQTPRYLIKTRGQQVTLSCSPISGHRSVSWYQQTPGQGLQFLFEYFSETQRNKGNFPGRFSGRQFSNSRSEMNVSTLELGDSALYLCASSLGRTANQETQYFGPGTRLLVL.

The gene calls are TRBV5-1 and TRBJ2-3, with TRBD1 as a possible D gene (6 bases). Trimming shortened V by 5 bases and J by 0 bases, and 7 bases separated the two germline ends. Germline CDR1 is SGHRS and CDR2 is YFSETQ. This CDR3 is 13 amino acids long. CDR3 protein: CASRQGSTDTQYF. CDR3 in DNA: TGCGCCAGCAGGCAGGGGAGCACAGATACGCAGTATTTT. Full variable domain (remainder filled in from reference TRBV5-1 and TRBJ2-3): KAGVTQTPRYLIKTRGQQVTLSCSPISGHRSVSWYQQTPGQGLQFLFEYFSETQRNKGNFPGRFSGRQFSNSRSEMNVSTLELGDSALYLCASRQGSTDTQYFGPGTRLTVL.

The gene calls are TRBV3-1 (or the pseudogene TRBV3-2) and TRBJ1-1, with D unclear. Trimming pared 0 bases from V and 13 bases from J, leaving 18 bases between. Germline CDR1 reads LGHDT; CDR2 reads YNNKEL (reference sequence). The length of the CDR3 is 14 residues. The CDR3 DNA is TGTGCCAGCAGCCAAGAAGGTCTCGCGGGGTTGGATTTCTTT. Translation: CASSQEGLAGLDFF.

V gene TRBV5-8 combines with J gene TRBJ1-4; possibly TRBD1 for D (5 bases). The CDR3 runs to 16 residues. V lost 4 bases to trimming and J lost 8 bases, with 21 bases between them. Germline V gene data show CDR1 as SGHTS and CDR2 as YDEGEE. The CDR3 spells CASSPVLGQGGEKLFF. The DNA of the CDR3 is TGTGCCAGCAGCCCGGTCTTGGGTCAGGGAGGCGAAAAACTGTTTTTT.

The rearrangement links TRBV20-1 to TRBJ2-1; possibly TRBD1 for D (7 bases). Germline V CDR1 and CDR2: DFQATT, SNEGSKA (reference sequence). V was clipped by 6 bases and J by 9 bases, with 12 bases between them. The CDR3 contains 11 residues. The CDR3 loop is CSARGAPEQFF. DNA for the CDR3: TGCAGTGCCAGGGGGGCACCTGAGCAGTTCTTC.

Of note for this clone: One junction end does not reproduce the germline sequence, and a read error may be involved. The rearrangement joins TRBV11-3 to TRBJ1-1; D is perhaps TRBD1 (5 bases). Germline CDR1 reads SGHNT; CDR2 reads YENEEA. This CDR3 region has 13 residues. The CDR3 here is CASSIDRNSEAFF. The CDR3 DNA sequence: TGTGCCAGCAGCATTGACAGAAACAGTGAAGCTTTCTTT.

The chain uses TRBV13 and TRBJ1-1; D not certain. The ends were cut back, 6 bases at V and 1 base at J, with 12 bases in the middle. CDR3 length: 14 amino acids. The V gene's germline CDR1 is PRHDT and CDR2 FYEKMQ (reference sequence). The CDR3 is CASREEDQNTEAFF. In nucleotides, the CDR3 is TGTGCCAGCAGGGAGGAAGACCAGAACACTGAAGCTTTCTTT.

V is TRBV28 and J is TRBJ1-1; TRBD1 is a possible D gene (6 bases). The CDR3 consists of 15 residues. Trimming pared 2 bases from V and 10 bases from J, leaving 20 bases between. Germline lookup yields CDR1 MDHEN and CDR2 SYDVKM. The CDR3 region is CASSLPGQLFLAAFF. Written as DNA, the CDR3 is TGTGCCAGCAGTTTACCCGGACAGCTATTCCTCGCAGCTTTCTTT. Using reference TRBV28 and TRBJ1-1 for the parts outside the CDR3, the full variable domain is DVKVTQSSRYLVKRTGEKVFLECVQDMDHENMFWYRQDPGLGLRLIYFSYDVKMKEKGDIPEGYSVSREKKERFSLILESASTNQTSMYLCASSLPGQLFLAAFFGQGTRLTVV.

This rearrangement joins TRBV29-1 to TRBJ2-7; D might be TRBD2 (6 bases). The germline V gene encodes CDR1 SQVTM and CDR2 ANQGSEA. The CDR3 is 14 residues long. V gave up 4 bases and J gave up 2 bases, with 15 bases separating them. The CDR3 DNA reads TGCAGCGTTGGGCTCGCGGGGCCCCCCTACGAGCAGTACTTC. This codes for CSVGLAGPPYEQYF.

The chain joins TRBV27 to TRBJ2-1; 9 positions match TRBD2. In germline, CDR1 is MNHEY, CDR2 SMNVEV (reference sequence). Trimming took 6 bases from V and 4 from J; bases not matched to a gene: 4. This CDR3 has 14 residues. Here the CDR3 DNA reads TGTGCCAGCAGAGCGGGGGGACAATACAATGAGCAGTTCTTC. Its protein is CASRAGGQYNEQFF.

This sequence joins TRBV27 and TRBJ2-5; 9 bases are shared with TRBD2. Germline assignment: CDR1 MNHEY and CDR2 SMNVEV (reference sequence). The CDR3 loop spans 15 amino acids. J gave up 3 bases and V 3 bases, and 5 bases lay outside the gene matches. The DNA of the CDR3 is TGTGCCAGCAGTTTGGGCGGGGGGGCCGAAGAGACCCAGTACTTC. It specifies CASSLGGGAEETQYF.

The chain has TRBV12-3 or TRBV12-4 and TRBJ2-7; 8 bases map to TRBD1. This CDR3 contains 13 residues. With 3 bases clipped from V and 5 bases from J, the junction kept 3 bases outside the gene matches. CDR3 sequence reads: CASSFWTGHEQYF. The CDR3 DNA follows: TGTGCCAGCAGTTTTTGGACAGGGCACGAGCAGTACTTC.

The genes are TRBV5-1 and TRBJ2-3; D might be TRBD2 (6 bases). The V gene lost 0 bases and the J gene lost 0 bases, with 8 bases spanning the gap. This CDR3 is built from 15 residues. From germline, CDR1 is SGHRS and CDR2 YFSETQ. This chain's CDR3 is CASSLGSGSTDTQYF. The CDR3 coding sequence is TGCGCCAGCAGCTTGGGTAGCGGCAGCACAGATACGCAGTATTTT.

The chain uses TRBV19 and TRBJ1-2; no clear D gene. V lost 7 bases, J lost 8 bases, and 20 bases lay in between. Germline V lookup: CDR1 LNHDA, CDR2 SQIVND (reference sequence). This CDR3 is 14 amino acids long. CDR3 region: CASTFEGPRAGYTF. The CDR3 bases are TGTGCCAGTACTTTCGAGGGCCCGAGAGCGGGCTACACCTTC.

The rearrangement links TRBV5-1 to TRBJ2-7; 10 nucleotides align to TRBD2. V dropped 4 bases and J dropped 2; count of bases not matched to a gene: 9. CDR1 and CDR2 (germline): SGHRS, YFSETQ. This CDR3 spans 16 amino acids. The CDR3 DNA follows: TGCGCCAGCAGCACCAGGACTAGCGGATCTACCTACGAGCAGTACTTC. Translated: CASSTRTSGSTYEQYF.

This chain connects TRBV11-3 to TRBJ2-3; D may be TRBD2 (6 bases). The CDR3 extends over 16 amino acids. The germline V gene has CDR1 SGHNT and CDR2 YENEEA. V lost 4 bases to trimming and J lost 4 bases, with 18 bases between them. CDR3 region: CASSSWGENASDTQYF. CDR3 nucleotide sequence: TGTGCCAGCAGCTCGTGGGGGGAGAACGCCTCAGATACGCAGTATTTT.

This chain links TRBV13 with TRBJ1-2; no definite D call. There are 14 residues in the CDR3. From germline, CDR1 is PRHDT and CDR2 FYEKMQ (reference sequence). Trimming removed 5 bases at V and 0 bases at J, with 10 bases between. The chain's CDR3 is CASSPPGSNYGYTF. The CDR3 DNA reads TGTGCCAGCAGCCCCCCGGGGTCTAACTATGGCTACACCTTC.

CDR3 DNA: TGCAGCGTTGAAACCCCACAGATATCTAGCGGTGGGGGAGGGTTCTTC. Protein product: CSVETPQISSGGGGFF. The chain joins TRBV29-1 to TRBJ2-1, with TRBD2 identical over 7 bases. The ends lost 2 bases at V and 15 bases at J; junction bases unmatched: 22. Germline lookup yields CDR1 SQVTM and CDR2 ANQGSEA. CDR3 length: 16 residues.

This clone has a single count. This chain uses TRBV27 with TRBJ1-4; no clear D gene. Germline assignment: CDR1 MNHEY and CDR2 SMNVEV (reference sequence). The CDR3 sequence is 13 residues long. Deletions cut 2 bases from V and 12 bases from J, with 13 bases between. The CDR3 sequence: CASSLTPRGELFF. CDR3 sequence (DNA): TGTGCCAGCAGTTTAACCCCCCGGGGAGAACTGTTTTTT. Drawing the rest from reference TRBV27 and TRBJ1-4, the complete variable domain is EAQVTQNPRYLITVTGKKLTVTCSQNMNHEYMSWYRQDPGLGLRQIYYSMNVEVTDKGDVPEGYKVSRKEKRNFPLILESPSPNQTSLYFCASSLTPRGELFFGSGTQLSVL.